This entry features one T cell receptor (beta chain) sequence. Authors' data handling: Amplifying reference gene primers gave estimates of nucleated cell counts. The data were produced by immunoSEQ multiplex PCR, yet TCRdb's version contains in-frame clones alone and is incomplete. V, J and clone size were drawn from that table, and D and trimming were deduced from the DNA. The repertoire holds about 120,000 clones, with about nine tenths as singletons. Trimming pared 3 bases from V and 0 bases from J, leaving 15 bases between. Germline V lookup: CDR1 SNHLY, CDR2 FYNNEI. The CDR3 covers 17 residues. The entry originates in a study of blood T cell repertoires in COVID-19. About the study: The samples span acute and convalescent COVID-19 from the United States, Italy and Spain. The cDNA or gDNA used as material had been derived from T cells, B-cell-depleted T cells, or PBMCs.

The TCR comes from a human donor with active COVID-19. The donor label of this sample is uncertain. The chain combines TRBV2 with TRBJ1-3; tentatively, D is TRBD1 (6 bases). Sequences were obtained from peripheral blood. CDR3 amino acids: CASSDLGTRLSGNTIYF. In nucleotides, the CDR3 is TGTGCCAGCAGTGATTTAGGGACACGACTCTCTGGAAACACCATATATTTT. The whole variable domain, filled in from reference TRBV2 and TRBJ1-3, reads EPEVTQTPSHQVTQMGQEVILRCVPISNHLYFYWYRQILGQKVEFLVSFYNNEISEKSEIFDDQFSVERPDGSNFTLKIRSTKLEDSAMYFCASSDLGTRLSGNTIYFGEGSWLTVV.